This T cell receptor (beta chain) was identified during a study of response to subunit inactivated influenza vaccine (dated by TCRdb to the late 2010s). For the wider study: To follow how T cells responded to a trivalent subunit inactivated influenza vaccine, the researchers relied on deep quantitative profiling of the T cell receptor repertoire.

The germline ends are 16 bases apart after V is trimmed by 1 base and J by 8 bases. Reading from cysteine to phenylalanine, the CDR3 counts 15 amino acids. The kept DNA is CDR3 alone, 45 bases in frame from the first base. From a lookup of the germline V gene, CDR1 and CDR2 are SGHRS and YFSETQ. Libraries came from RT-PCR. Sequencing relied on an Illumina HiSeq 2500. TCRdb handled the public reads itself, with Q25 trimming in fastp and clone calling in MiXCR, and kept productive beta chains. All rows with the same CDR3 protein become a single entry with the most common DNA and genes. The sample includes about 150,000 distinct CDR3 sequences, with roughly a tenth observed a single time. The biggest ten clones account for about 40% of the sample. The investigation overall reported the following: According to the authors, only a limited number of new T cells may be recruited by each seasonal influenza vaccination.

This clonotype was counted many times. Its antigen has not been determined. Qualities for individual bases were not recorded, and no much larger clone is one base off. The V and J genes are TRBV5-1 and TRBJ2-1; matching of 6 bases hints at TRBD2 as the D gene. The starting material was CD8+ T cells sorted from PBMCs, obtained roughly 24 months after vaccination. The receptor's source is a man aged 50 to 75 who received an inactivated influenza vaccine. Donor details come from another sample of the same person, matched by shared clones. The sequenced DNA is TGCGCCAGCAGCTTGTCTCTAGCGCTATCCGATGAGCAGTTCTTC. Translation gives CASSLSLALSDEQFF. This CDR3, with the reference TRBV5-1 and TRBJ2-1 proteins standing in past its ends, gives the full variable domain KAGVTQTPRYLIKTRGQQVTLSCSPISGHRSVSWYQQTPGQGLQFLFEYFSETQRNKGNFPGRFSGRQFSNSRSEMNVSTLELGDSALYLCASSLSLALSDEQFFGPGTRLTVL.